These 3 T cell receptor beta chains originate from one sample sequenced in a study of T-cell memory formation after mild COVID-19. One entry per CDR3 protein results from TCRdb running MiXCR on the 5' RACE reads. The sample lists a few hundred thousand distinct CDR3 sequences; less than 20% were seen once. Specimen: PBMCs or a T cell subset sorted from them (not recorded which). The receptors derive from a man in his late teens or twenties who had mild COVID-19 (a few samples of this study predate the infection). Cell type and time point are not known.

Only a few counts were recorded for this clonotype. V gene TRBV7-3 combines with J gene TRBJ2-3; 9 bases fit TRBD1. The V and J ends lost 5 bases and 1 base, in that order; junction bases with no gene match: 7. The CDR3 spans 16 residues. Germline CDR1 is SGHTA and CDR2 is FQGTGA. The CDR3 is CASSPGTGMGTDTQYF. The CDR3 DNA is TGTGCCAGCAGCCCCGGGACAGGGATGGGCACAGATACGCAGTATTTT.

This clonotype has a count of ten or more. The V and J genes are TRBV12-3 or TRBV12-4 and TRBJ2-3; D is ambiguous. Trimming pared 6 bases from V and 5 bases from J, leaving 6 bases between. The CDR3 spans 11 residues. CDR3 sequence (DNA): TGTGCCAGCAGATCGGGAGATACGCAGTATTTT. This translates into CASRSGDTQYF.

V and J are TRBV29-1 and TRBJ2-1; TRBD1 agrees at 7 bases. Germline CDR1 SQVTM, CDR2 ANQGSEA. The trim removed 2 bases at V and 8 bases at J, leaving 6 bases unmatched. CDR3 length: 13 amino acids. The CDR3 here is CSVEFDRVHEQFF. The CDR3 DNA is TGCAGCGTTGAATTTGACAGGGTCCATGAGCAGTTCTTC.